This TCR beta chain was recovered during a study of T-cell reconstitution after alpha-beta-depleted transplantation in children. This clonotype was seen more than once but under ten times. Unique molecular identifiers were incorporated during preparation of the TCRbeta library. TCRdb analysed the PCR reads with MiXCR anew, one entry per CDR3 protein. The data show about 610,000 distinct CDR3 sequences, roughly a tenth seen once. This CDR3 comprises 14 residues. V was clipped by 2 bases and J by 1 base, with 8 bases between them. Germline assignment: CDR1 SGHTA and CDR2 FQGNSA. The receptor's source is a human donor who donated a stem cell graft to a child with acute myeloid leukemia. The rearrangement links TRBV7-2 to TRBJ2-5; D uncertain. The material was PBMCs from the stem cell graft donor, obtained from the stem cell graft. CDR3 sequence reads: CASSLRKIQETQYF. CDR3 DNA: TGTGCCAGCAGCTTAAGGAAGATCCAAGAGACCCAGTACTTC.